Below, 21 T cell receptor beta chains from the same sample are listed, as sequenced in a study of blood T cell repertoires in COVID-19. The assay was immunoSEQ multiplex PCR, and TCRdb's table has in-frame clones only and misses some. The top ten clones hold about 11% of a sample with approximately 210,000 clones, roughly 82% of them seen once. The sequenced sample was PBMCs or T cells enriched from blood (not recorded which). Every receptor here comes from a man aged 40-55 years who had recovered from COVID-19.

As DNA, the CDR3 is TGTGCCAGCTCACCACTCGCAGGGCTTGATGGCTACACCTTC. Amino acid sequence: CASSPLAGLDGYTF. This chain connects TRBV18 to TRBJ1-2, with D tentatively TRBD1 (5 bases). Per germline, CDR1 KGHSH and CDR2 LQKENI. V lost 1 base and J lost 6, with 12 bases in between. The CDR3 sequence is 14 residues long. Complete variable domain (other parts from reference TRBV18 and TRBJ1-2): NAGVMQNPRHLVRRRGQEARLRCSPMKGHSHVYWYRQLPEEGLKFMVYLQKENIIDESGMPKERFSAEFPKEGPSILRIQQVVRGDSAAYFCASSPLAGLDGYTFGSGTRLTVV.

The V gene is TRBV28, the J gene TRBJ1-6; D perhaps matches TRBD1 (5 bases). The CDR3 consists of 14 residues. Germline lookup yields CDR1 MDHEN and CDR2 SYDVKM. The V gene lost 6 bases and the J gene lost 8 bases, with 14 bases spanning the gap. The CDR3 nucleotides read TGTGCCAGCAGGCTCGCAGGGAGGGATTCACCCCTCCACTTT. It encodes CASRLAGRDSPLHF.

The chain combines TRBV7-3 with TRBJ2-2; the match to TRBD1 covers 7 bases. CDR3 length equals 15 residues. Germline V CDR1 and CDR2: SGHTA, FQGTGA. V gave up 2 bases and J gave up 0 bases; unmatched junction bases: 0. The CDR3 DNA reads TGTGCCAGCAGCTTACAGGGGGCGAACACCGGGGAGCTGTTTTTT. This gives the protein CASSLQGANTGELFF.

CDR3 loop: CASSQDRPGNEQFF. Here the CDR3 DNA reads TGCGCCAGCAGCCAGGACAGGCCGGGTAATGAGCAGTTCTTC. This chain connects TRBV4-1 to TRBJ2-1; 7 bases map to TRBD1. This CDR3 region has 14 residues. Per germline, CDR1 MGHRA and CDR2 YSYEKL. V was pared by 3 bases and J by 7 bases, with 6 bases of the junction left unmatched.

V gene TRBV5-1 combines with J gene TRBJ2-1; 11 nucleotides agree with TRBD2. The trim removed 7 bases at V and 7 bases at J, leaving 10 bases unmatched. CDR1 and CDR2 (germline): SGHRS, YFSETQ. This CDR3 has 15 amino acids. CDR3 protein: CASRSGTSGHNEQFF. In nucleotides, the CDR3 is TGCGCCAGCCGATCCGGGACTAGCGGACATAATGAGCAGTTCTTC.

The chain employs TRBV5-1 and TRBJ2-7; TRBD2 matches 11 bases. This CDR3 spans 14 amino acids. The germline gives CDR1 SGHRS, CDR2 YFSETQ. Germline trimming cut 4 bases from V and 3 bases from J; bases unmatched to any gene: 3. The CDR3 here is CASSPGTSGYEQYV. As DNA, the CDR3 is TGCGCCAGCAGCCCCGGGACTAGCGGCTACGAGCAGTACGTC.

The gene calls are TRBV19 and TRBJ1-2; 9 bases fit TRBD1. The CDR3 covers 15 residues. Per the germline V gene, CDR1 is LNHDA and CDR2 is SQIVND (reference sequence). After removal of 4 bases from V and 0 bases from J, the junction contained 3 bases not matched to a gene. The CDR3 sequence is CASSRGQGTNYGYTF. DNA of the CDR3: TGTGCCAGTAGTAGAGGACAGGGGACTAACTATGGCTACACCTTC.

This chain connects TRBV27 to TRBJ2-7, with D possibly TRBD2 on 5 matching bases. Germline assignment: CDR1 MNHEY and CDR2 SMNVEV (reference sequence). Deletions cut 0 bases from V and 5 bases from J, with 11 bases between. The CDR3 extends over 14 amino acids. The CDR3 coding sequence is TGTGCCAGCAGTTTATCGGGAGACCTCCACGAGCAGTACTTC. This translates into CASSLSGDLHEQYF.

The chain recombines TRBV10-3 with TRBJ1-5; 7 nucleotides align to TRBD1. Trimming cost V 3 bases and J 4 bases; bases outside gene matches: 6. The CDR3 is 15 amino acids. Germline V gene lookup returns CDR1 ENHRY and CDR2 SYGVKD. DNA of the CDR3: TGTGCCATCAGTGAAACAGGGGAAGATAATCAGCCCCAGCATTTT. Amino acid sequence: CAISETGEDNQPQHF.

The genes are TRBV6-6 and TRBJ2-3, with a tentative D call TRBD2 (5 bases). Germline CDR1 and CDR2: MNHNY and SVGAGI (reference sequence). V dropped 7 bases and J dropped 1 base, with 12 bases sitting between them. The CDR3 consists of 14 residues. This chain's CDR3 is CASTPEGGTDTQYF. The DNA of the CDR3 is TGTGCCAGCACTCCAGAGGGAGGCACAGATACGCAGTATTTT.

The chain joins TRBV7-2 to TRBJ1-2, with D unclear. V was shortened by 5 bases and J by 1 base, with 8 bases between the two germline ends. This CDR3 region has 13 residues. CDR1 and CDR2 from the germline V gene are SGHTA and FQGNSA. CDR3 sequence reads: CASSSFGNYGYTF. CDR3 coding DNA: TGTGCCAGCAGCAGCTTTGGTAACTATGGCTACACCTTC.

This chain joins TRBV5-1 and TRBJ1-2; D is unclear. From germline, CDR1 is SGHRS and CDR2 YFSETQ. V lost 0 bases to trimming and J lost 0 bases, with 15 bases between them. CDR3 length: 17 amino acids. CDR3 bases: TGCGCCAGCAGCTTGGCCGAGGGCAGTCCGGCTAACTATGGCTACACCTTC. Encoded protein: CASSLAEGSPANYGYTF.

The gene calls are TRBV6-2 or TRBV6-3 and TRBJ1-2; TRBD1 matches 7 bases. V was pared by 5 bases and J by 0 bases, with 6 bases of the junction left unmatched. CDR3 length: 15 amino acids. The germline V gene has CDR1 MNHEY and CDR2 SVGEGT. The DNA for the CDR3 is TGTGCCAGCAGTCCATCTACAGGGGCTAACTATGGCTACACCTTC. Amino acids: CASSPSTGANYGYTF.

This clone was seen ten or more times. The V call is TRBV12-3 or TRBV12-4, the J call TRBJ2-7, with 9 bases fitting TRBD1. This CDR3 spans 13 amino acids. V lost 8 bases to trimming and J lost 3 bases; unmatched junction nucleotides: 5. This CDR3 is CASSGTGSYEQYF. CDR3 nucleotides: TGTGCCAGCTCTGGGACAGGGAGCTACGAGCAGTACTTC.

The V gene is TRBV24-1, the J gene TRBJ2-5; weak D call: TRBD1 (6 bases). V lost 4 bases, J lost 2 bases, and 13 bases lay in between. The CDR3 has 15 residues. Germline CDR1 KGHDR, CDR2 SFDVKD. CDR3 bases: TGTGCCACCAGTGACCAAGGACAGATTCAAGAGACCCAGTACTTC. This codes for CATSDQGQIQETQYF.

This chain links TRBV7-2 with TRBJ1-5; D unresolved. Deletions cut 5 bases from V and 5 bases from J, with 13 bases between. Germline V lookup: CDR1 SGHTA, CDR2 FQGNSA. CDR3 size: 14 residues. DNA for the CDR3: TGTGCCAGCAGCCTCGAGGGCGGCTATCAGCCCCAGCATTTT. Translating gives CASSLEGGYQPQHF. Looking up the rest from reference TRBV7-2 and TRBJ1-5 gives the full variable domain: GAGVSQSPSNKVTEKGKDVELRCDPISGHTALYWYRQSLGQGLEFLIYFQGNSAPDKSGLPSDRFSAERTGGSVSTLTIQRTQQEDSAVYLCASSLEGGYQPQHFGDGTRLSIL.

This clone was observed a single time. This chain uses TRBV2 with TRBJ2-1; possible D gene TRBD1, 5 bases. This CDR3 is built from 12 residues. Trimming left V 6 bases short and J 7 bases short, with 10 bases between. Per the germline V gene, CDR1 is SNHLY and CDR2 is FYNNEI. The CDR3 reads CASSYQGNEQFF. The CDR3 bases are TGTGCCAGCAGCTACCAGGGAAATGAGCAGTTCTTC.

As for this clone: The sample holds other DNA sequences that translate to the same CDR3. This sequence joins TRBV4-3 and TRBJ1-1; no definite D call. Germline V gene sequence: CDR1 LGHNA, CDR2 YSLEER. CDR3 size: 14 residues. The V end lost 0 bases, the J end lost 1 base, and 6 bases lay between the germline ends. CDR3 nucleotide sequence: TGCGCCAGCAGCCAAGAAGCAGGGAACACTGAAGCTTTCTTT. Its protein product is CASSQEAGNTEAFF.

This chain uses TRBV7-2 with TRBJ2-7; possibly TRBD2 for D (6 bases). With 2 bases removed from V and 0 bases from J, the gap between germline ends came to 11 bases. There are 15 residues in the CDR3. Looked up from germline, CDR1 is SGHTA and CDR2 is FQGNSA. For the CDR3, the DNA is TGTGCCAGCAGCTTATCGCGGGAAAGCTCCTACGAGCAGTACTTC. Protein: CASSLSRESSYEQYF.

This clone was seen only a few times. The chain couples TRBV6-5 to TRBJ2-3; the D gene is possibly TRBD2 (6 bases). V was trimmed by 0 bases and J by 4 bases, leaving 14 bases between them. The CDR3 contains 16 residues. Germline values: CDR1 MNHEY, CDR2 SVGAGI. The CDR3 DNA is TGTGCCAGCAGTTACTCGACCGGCGGGATATCAGATACGCAGTATTTT. This sequence encodes CASSYSTGGISDTQYF.

The rearrangement joins TRBV18 to TRBJ2-1; TRBD1 is a possible D gene (5 bases). CDR1 is KGHSH and CDR2 is LQKENI in the germline V gene. The CDR3 contains 13 residues. Trimming left V 4 bases short and J 1 base short, with 5 bases between. The CDR3 bases are TGTGCCAGCTCACAGGGGTCCTACAATGAGCAGTTCTTC. It translates to CASSQGSYNEQFF. The variable domain in full, with the rest retrieved from reference TRBV18 and TRBJ2-1, is NAGVMQNPRHLVRRRGQEARLRCSPMKGHSHVYWYRQLPEEGLKFMVYLQKENIIDESGMPKERFSAEFPKEGPSILRIQQVVRGDSAAYFCASSQGSYNEQFFGPGTRLTVL.